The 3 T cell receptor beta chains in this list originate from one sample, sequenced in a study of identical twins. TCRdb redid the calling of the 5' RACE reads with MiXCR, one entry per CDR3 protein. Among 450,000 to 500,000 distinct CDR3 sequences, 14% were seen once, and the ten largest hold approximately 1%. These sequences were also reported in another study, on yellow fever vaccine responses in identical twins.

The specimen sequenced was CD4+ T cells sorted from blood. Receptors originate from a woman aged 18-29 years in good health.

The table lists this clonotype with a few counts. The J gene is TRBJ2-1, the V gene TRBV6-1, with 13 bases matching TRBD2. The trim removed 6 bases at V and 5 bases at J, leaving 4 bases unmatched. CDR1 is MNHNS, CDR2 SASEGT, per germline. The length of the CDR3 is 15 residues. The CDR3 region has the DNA TGTGCCAGCAGGTCCGGGACTAGCGGGAACAATGAGCAGTTCTTC. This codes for CASRSGTSGNNEQFF.

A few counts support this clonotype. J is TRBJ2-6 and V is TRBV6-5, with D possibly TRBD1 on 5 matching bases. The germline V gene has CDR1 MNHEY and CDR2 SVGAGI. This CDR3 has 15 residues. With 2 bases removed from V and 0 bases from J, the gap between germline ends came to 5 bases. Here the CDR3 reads CASSYRGSGANVLTF. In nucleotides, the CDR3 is TGTGCCAGCAGTTACAGGGGCTCTGGGGCCAACGTCCTGACTTTC.

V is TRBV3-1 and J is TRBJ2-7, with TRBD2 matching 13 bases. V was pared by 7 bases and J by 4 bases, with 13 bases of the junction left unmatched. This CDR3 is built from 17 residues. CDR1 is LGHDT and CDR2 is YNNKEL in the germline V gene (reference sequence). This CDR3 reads CASTPRGTSGVEYEQYF. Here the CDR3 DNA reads TGTGCCAGCACCCCAAGAGGGACTAGCGGGGTCGAGTACGAGCAGTACTTC.